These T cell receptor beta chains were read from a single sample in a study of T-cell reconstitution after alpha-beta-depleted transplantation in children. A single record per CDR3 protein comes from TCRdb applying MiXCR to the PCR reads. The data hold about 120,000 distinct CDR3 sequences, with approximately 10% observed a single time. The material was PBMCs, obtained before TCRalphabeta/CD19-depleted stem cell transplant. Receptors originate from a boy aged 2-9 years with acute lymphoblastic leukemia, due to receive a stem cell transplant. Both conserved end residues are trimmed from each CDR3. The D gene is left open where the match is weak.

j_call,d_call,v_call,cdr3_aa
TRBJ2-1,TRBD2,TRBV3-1,ASSPRLAGESGKNEQF
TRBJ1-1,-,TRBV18,ASHETGNTEAF
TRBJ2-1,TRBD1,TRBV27,ASSSTGAGVEQF
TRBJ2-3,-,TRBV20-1,SARAVGGLDTQY
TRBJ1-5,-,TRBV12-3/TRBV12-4,ASSYGVGQPQH
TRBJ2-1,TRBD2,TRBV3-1,ASSLRTSGVSSYNEQF
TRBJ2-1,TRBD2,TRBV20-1,SARDALAGDDEQF
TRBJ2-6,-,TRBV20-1,SAPNWAGSSGANVLT
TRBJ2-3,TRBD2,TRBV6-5,ASRLHGSGGKDTQY
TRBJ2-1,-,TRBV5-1,ASSLVGTKTYNEQF
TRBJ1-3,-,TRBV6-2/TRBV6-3,ASTRIQGVKGNTIY
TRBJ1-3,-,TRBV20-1,SARGLAKMGSVTGNTIY
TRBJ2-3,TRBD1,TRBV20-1,SASLPGQGRSDTHY
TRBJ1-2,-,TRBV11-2,ASSLDSQGLQGGYT
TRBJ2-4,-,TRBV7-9,ASSLGEDIQY
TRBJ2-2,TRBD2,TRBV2,ASTSGVNTGELF
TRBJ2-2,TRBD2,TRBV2,ASSALAGVTGELF
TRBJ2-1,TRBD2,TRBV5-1,ASSGLAGIYNEQF
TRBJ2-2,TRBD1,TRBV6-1,ASSPFRDRDTGELF
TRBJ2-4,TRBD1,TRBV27,ASSSNQGAIKNIQY
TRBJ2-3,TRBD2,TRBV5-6,ASRWGTNTQY
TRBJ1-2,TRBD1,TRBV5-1,ASSLAGQGRGGYT
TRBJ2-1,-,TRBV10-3,AIAPRDSSYNEQF
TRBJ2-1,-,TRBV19,ASSISEGDEQF
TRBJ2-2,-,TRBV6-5,ASSYSRGTSQNTGELF
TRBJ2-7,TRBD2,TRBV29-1,SVDASGLAGSEQY
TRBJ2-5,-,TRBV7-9,ASSPGTLQETQY
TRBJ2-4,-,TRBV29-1,SVQGQEKTIAKNIQY
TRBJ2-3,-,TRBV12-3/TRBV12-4,ASSLVRGASTDTQY
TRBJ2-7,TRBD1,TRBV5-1,ASSLDGTAAYEQY
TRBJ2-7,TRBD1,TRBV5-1,ASSLVAGGSYEQY
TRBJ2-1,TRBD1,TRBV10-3,AIRGDRGQGEQF
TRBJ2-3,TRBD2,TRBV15,ATSSGTSGRGRTDTQY
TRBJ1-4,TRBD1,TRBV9,ASRGQGPNEKLF
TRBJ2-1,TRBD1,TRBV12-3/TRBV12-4,ASRPGQGLNEQF
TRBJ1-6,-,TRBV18,ASSPITGDNSPLH
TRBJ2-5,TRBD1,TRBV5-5,ASSLALGQLSETQY
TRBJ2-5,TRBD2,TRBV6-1,ASSDYRGRVETQY
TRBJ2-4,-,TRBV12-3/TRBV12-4,TSSLGSGAYEAKNIQY
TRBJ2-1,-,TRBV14,ASSQGWTFYNEQF
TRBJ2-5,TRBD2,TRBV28,ASSLRLAGGGRGETQY
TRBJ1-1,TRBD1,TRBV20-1,SARDGQGGLNTEAF
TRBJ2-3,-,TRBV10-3,AISPGGERADTQY
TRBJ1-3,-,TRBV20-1,SARVLGGSSSGNTIY
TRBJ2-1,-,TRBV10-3,AISEANEQF
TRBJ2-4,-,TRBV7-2,ASSLYRDIQY
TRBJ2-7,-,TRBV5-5,ASSSIGPSGEQY